In this sample, the clone carrying this T cell receptor (beta chain) turned up once. How the authors handled the data: Amplifying reference gene primers gave estimates of nucleated cell counts. Method: immunoSEQ multiplex PCR; TCRdb's copy keeps in-frame clones and lacks some. Clone size and the V and J calls come from that table; the DNA yielded D and trimming. This sample has approximately 24,000 clones; about nine tenths occur once, and the top ten carry approximately 30%. The data were obtained in a study of blood T cell repertoires in COVID-19. Across the whole study: Specimens from acute and convalescent COVID-19 originated in the United States, Italy and Spain. Sample material is recorded as cDNA or gDNA derived from T cells, B-cell-depleted T cells, or PBMCs.

The CDR3 extends over 14 amino acids. V lost 6 bases and J lost 4; bases outside the gene matches: 5. CDR1 MNHEY and CDR2 SMNVEV come from the germline V gene (reference sequence). The TCR comes from a woman aged 70-85 years with active COVID-19. Sequencing input: peripheral blood. The chain joins TRBV27 to TRBJ1-3, with TRBD1 identical over 8 bases. CDR3 residues: CASRMTGAGNTIYF. CDR3 DNA sequence: TGTGCCAGCAGAATGACAGGGGCCGGAAACACCATATATTTT.